This TCR beta chain was found in a study of T cell responses to AZD1222 COVID-19 vaccine. Study information: Samples with a second dose at about 4 or about 12 weeks were pooled together. Whole-study findings and limits: In the spike-specific TCR repertoire, nearly half reportedly target unmutated variant regions. Clonal diversity was possibly underestimated, and the donors were mostly white British, with more females.

Using immunoSEQ multiplex PCR, the repertoire was profiled, and TCRdb retains in-frame clones only, with some absent. The sample lists 150,000 or so clones; 89% were seen once. Trimming removed 8 bases at V and 1 base at J, with 6 bases between. From germline, CDR1 is LNHDA and CDR2 SQIVND (reference sequence). The CDR3 is made up of 12 amino acids. As to this clone: The antigen remains unidentified.

The chain joins TRBV19 to TRBJ1-3; D gene ambiguous. This sample comprised peripheral blood, obtained on day 0 of AZD1222 vaccination. This clonotype was obtained from an adult in good health. CDR3 region: CASVESGNTIYF. The CDR3 bases are TGTGCCAGTGTAGAGTCTGGAAACACCATATATTTT.